The rows below give T cell receptor beta chains drawn from one sample of a study of blood T cell repertoires in COVID-19. Profiled with immunoSEQ multiplex PCR; TCRdb holds only in-frame clones, not every one. Of over 150,000 clones detected, more than 85% appear once; the ten largest clones hold around 0.53%. The sequenced sample consisted of peripheral blood. The source is a man aged 50-60 years with acute or convalescent COVID-19. The conserved cysteine and the conserved F or W are not part of the CDR3 here.

j_call	v_call	cdr3_aa
TRBJ2-1	TRBV19	ASRQGGGGNEQF
TRBJ2-3	TRBV18	ASSSKAGGLSDTQY
TRBJ2-7	TRBV2	ASSARTGAYEQY
TRBJ1-5	TRBV18	ASSPSDRSGPQH
TRBJ2-2	TRBV4-2	ASSLRDKGGGGELF
TRBJ2-2	TRBV28	ASSLGGARTGELF
TRBJ2-7	TRBV14	ASSQGPSGPDSYEQY
TRBJ1-1	TRBV20-1	SAPTREAF
TRBJ1-2	TRBV19	ASSIGVNYGYT
TRBJ1-2	TRBV7-6	ASSDRDARGYT
TRBJ1-5	TRBV10-1	ASSAGNQPQH
TRBJ2-3	TRBV9	ASSGRLEGTQY
TRBJ2-3	TRBV28	ASTWGGRDTDTQY
TRBJ2-2	TRBV10-2	ASKQGANTGELF
TRBJ2-3	TRBV24-1	ATSTRPRGDTQY
TRBJ2-1	TRBV12-3/TRBV12-4	ASSGDFNEQF
TRBJ2-7	TRBV4-2	ASSQDIAGTTYEQY
TRBJ1-5	TRBV29-1	SVGQGKEPQH
TRBJ1-5	TRBV6-5	ATRGGGQPQH